Presented here are 17 T cell receptor beta chains from one specimen sequenced in a study of Graves' ophthalmopathy and Graves' hyperthyroidism. Scientists amplified the TCR beta CDR3 regions from RNA transcripts. RT-PCR in the first round used HTBI primers; a second-round multiplex PCR followed. TCRdb redid the calling of the multiplex PCR reads with MiXCR, one entry per CDR3 protein. The table has roughly 380,000 distinct CDR3 sequences, about 16% seen once. The source material was peripheral blood. These receptors were obtained from a woman under 30 with stable Graves' hyperthyroidism.

With respect to this clonotype: A much larger clone differs by one base, so this may be a read error. This chain links TRBV10-3 with TRBJ1-5, with 9 bases aligning to TRBD1. The length of the CDR3 is 15 residues. The V gene's germline CDR1 is ENHRY and CDR2 SYGVKD. The V gene end was trimmed by 2 bases and the J gene end by 6 bases; junction bases not matched to a gene: 5. CDR3 in amino acids: CAISEGTGFIQPQHF. The DNA of the CDR3 is TGTGCCATCAGTGAGGGGACAGGGTTCATTCAGCCCCAGCATTTT.

This chain joins TRBV6-2 or TRBV6-3 and TRBJ1-6, with D possibly TRBD1 on 6 matching bases. CDR3 length equals 16 residues. The V and J ends lost 7 bases and 8 bases respectively, with 21 bases between them. Germline V CDR1 and CDR2: MNHEY, SVGEGT. This chain's CDR3 is CASTPHGTFNDSPLHF. The CDR3 DNA reads as TGTGCCAGCACCCCCCACGGGACATTTAATGATTCACCCCTCCACTTT.

This clonotype was counted at least ten times. The chain recombines TRBV19 with TRBJ2-5; D remains ambiguous. The V gene's germline CDR1 is LNHDA and CDR2 SQIVND (reference sequence). The CDR3 consists of 12 residues. Trimming stripped 5 bases from V and 4 bases from J, with 8 bases between. The CDR3 DNA reads as TGTGCCAGTAGTGGGCTGGCAGAGACCCAGTACTTC. Residues: CASSGLAETQYF.

The table lists this clonotype with a few counts. The chain employs TRBV20-1 and TRBJ2-6; D is uncertain. V was cut by 3 bases and J by 1 base, with 4 bases left in between. The CDR3 is made up of 13 amino acids. Germline V gene data show CDR1 as DFQATT and CDR2 as SNEGSKA (reference sequence). CDR3 DNA: TGCAGTGCTAGTAATTCTGGGGCCAACGTCCTGACTTTC. It encodes CSASNSGANVLTF.

This clonotype was seen ten or more times. This chain links TRBV15 with TRBJ1-6, with 8 nucleotides matching TRBD1. This CDR3 spans 18 amino acids. Germline assignment: CDR1 LNHNV and CDR2 YYDKDF (reference sequence). V trimming: 3 bases; J trimming: 5 bases; junction bases outside the gene matches: 12. As DNA, the CDR3 is TGTGCCACCAGCAGTGGGATCGGACAGGGTATCCATAATTCACCCCTCCACTTT. Its translation: CATSSGIGQGIHNSPLHF. Based on the CDR3 plus reference TRBV15 and TRBJ1-6, the full variable domain is DAMVIQNPRYQVTQFGKPVTLSCSQTLNHNVMYWYQQKSSQAPKLLFHYYDKDFNNEADTPDNFQSRRPNTSFCFLDIRSPGLGDTAMYLCATSSGIGQGIHNSPLHFGNGTRLTVT.

This clonotype was seen ten or more times. The chain joins TRBV7-6 to TRBJ1-2; D not resolved. The CDR3 spans 14 residues. Germline assignment: CDR1 SGHVS and CDR2 FNYEAQ. V was shortened by 5 bases and J by 1 base, with 11 bases between the two germline ends. The CDR3, as DNA: TGTGCCAGCAGCCGCGCGGGGAGTAACTATGGCTACACCTTC. It codes for CASSRAGSNYGYTF.

J is TRBJ2-5 and V is TRBV7-2, with a weak D call TRBD2 (5 bases). The germline V and J ends were trimmed by 5 bases and 5 bases, with 15 bases remaining between them. This CDR3 region has 14 residues. Germline values: CDR1 SGHTA, CDR2 FQGNSA. CDR3 DNA sequence: TGTGCCAGCAGCGCCAGCGGCCTAGGGGAGACCCAGTACTTC. Translation gives CASSASGLGETQYF.

This clonotype has at least ten counts. The J gene is TRBJ1-5, the V gene TRBV28; D gene uncertain. The CDR3 totals 14 residues. The V and J ends lost 4 bases and 1 base respectively, with 8 bases between them. Germline assignment: CDR1 MDHEN and CDR2 SYDVKM. The CDR3 spells CASSWAGSNQPQHF. Written as DNA, the CDR3 is TGTGCCAGCAGTTGGGCGGGAAGCAATCAGCCCCAGCATTTT.

This clonotype has ten or more counts. The DNA of the CDR3 is TGCAGTGCTAGAGACAGGGTGATACCTTTCTTT. This translates into CSARDRVIPFF. The chain carries TRBV20-1 and TRBJ1-1; weak D call: TRBD1 (5 bases). Trimming cost V 0 bases and J 12 bases, with 11 bases left between them. Germline CDR1 reads DFQATT; CDR2 reads SNEGSKA (reference sequence). This CDR3 comprises 11 residues.

This clonotype has a count of ten or more. One end of the junction fails to match germline, which may point to a read error. V gene TRBV12-3 or TRBV12-4 combines with J gene TRBJ1-1, with D hard to call. CDR3 length: 11 residues. In nucleotides, the CDR3 is TGTGCCAGCAGTTTGGACCTGTCGAGTGTCTTT. Translated: CASSLDLSSVF.

This clonotype appeared many times. The J gene is TRBJ1-1, the V gene TRBV19, with 7 bases matching TRBD1. V lost 6 bases and J lost 2; bases outside the gene matches: 6. Germline lookup yields CDR1 LNHDA and CDR2 SQIVND (reference sequence). The CDR3 runs to 14 residues. This chain's CDR3 is CASSAGTVNTEAFF. Written as DNA, the CDR3 is TGTGCCAGTAGCGCCGGGACAGTTAACACTGAAGCTTTCTTT. Combining the CDR3 with reference TRBV19 and TRBJ1-1 gives the whole variable domain DGGITQSPKYLFRKEGQNVTLSCEQNLNHDAMYWYRQDPGQGLRLIYYSQIVNDFQKGDIAEGYSVSREKKESFPLTVTSAQKNPTAFYLCASSAGTVNTEAFFGQGTRLTVV.

This clonotype came up a few times. A much larger clone is a single base away; this may be a read error. This chain connects TRBV12-3 or TRBV12-4 to TRBJ1-1; D ambiguous. The CDR3 is 15 residues long. CDR3 sequence (DNA): TGTGCCAGCAGTAATCTCAGGCCCATGAACACTAAAGCTTTCTTT. Its translation is CASSNLRPMNTKAFF.

In this sample, this clonotype turned up many times. The chain recombines TRBV4-1 with TRBJ2-5; TRBD1 matches 11 bases. Germline V gene lookup returns CDR1 MGHRA and CDR2 YSYEKL. Trimming cost V 3 bases and J 4 bases; bases outside gene matches: 4. The CDR3 loop spans 15 amino acids. The CDR3 coding sequence is TGCGCCAGCAGCCAGGGGACAGGGGGTGGAGAGACCCAGTACTTC. Translating gives CASSQGTGGGETQYF.

This chain connects TRBV27 to TRBJ1-1; 8 bases fit TRBD1. The length of the CDR3 is 14 residues. Germline V CDR1 and CDR2: MNHEY, SMNVEV (reference sequence). V was clipped by 5 bases and J by 6 bases; unmatched bases: 8. Here the CDR3 reads CASSNLDRVAEAFF. CDR3 sequence (DNA): TGTGCCAGCAGTAACTTGGACAGGGTGGCTGAAGCTTTCTTT.

This clonotype was found many times. CDR3 in amino acids: CASSWAAGSMNTEAFF. The CDR3, as DNA: TGCGCCAGCAGCTGGGCTGCGGGGTCCATGAACACTGAAGCTTTCTTT. V is TRBV5-1 and J is TRBJ1-1; D call uncertain. V lost 3 bases and J 0 bases, leaving 15 bases between the germline ends. Germline lookup yields CDR1 SGHRS and CDR2 YFSETQ. The CDR3 is 16 amino acids.

This clonotype was seen repeatedly, ten times or more. The chain recombines TRBV19 with TRBJ1-6; a weak D match, TRBD1 (5 bases). The V and J ends lost 4 bases and 7 bases respectively, with 11 bases between them. This CDR3 comprises 14 residues. CDR1 LNHDA and CDR2 SQIVND come from the germline V gene (reference sequence). CDR3 in amino acids: CASSNPPGNSPLHF. DNA of the CDR3: TGTGCCAGTAGTAATCCACCAGGGAATTCACCCCTCCACTTT. The full variable domain, rest sourced from reference TRBV19 and TRBJ1-6, is DGGITQSPKYLFRKEGQNVTLSCEQNLNHDAMYWYRQDPGQGLRLIYYSQIVNDFQKGDIAEGYSVSREKKESFPLTVTSAQKNPTAFYLCASSNPPGNSPLHFGNGTRLTVT.

This clonotype has only a few counts. The chain combines TRBV5-1 with TRBJ1-1; D gene ambiguous. CDR3 size: 14 residues. Germline assignment: CDR1 SGHRS and CDR2 YFSETQ. V was shortened by 0 bases and J by 0 bases, with 6 bases between the two germline ends. In DNA, the CDR3 is TGCGCCAGCAGCTTGGAGGTTCTGAACACTGAAGCTTTCTTT. Encoded protein: CASSLEVLNTEAFF.